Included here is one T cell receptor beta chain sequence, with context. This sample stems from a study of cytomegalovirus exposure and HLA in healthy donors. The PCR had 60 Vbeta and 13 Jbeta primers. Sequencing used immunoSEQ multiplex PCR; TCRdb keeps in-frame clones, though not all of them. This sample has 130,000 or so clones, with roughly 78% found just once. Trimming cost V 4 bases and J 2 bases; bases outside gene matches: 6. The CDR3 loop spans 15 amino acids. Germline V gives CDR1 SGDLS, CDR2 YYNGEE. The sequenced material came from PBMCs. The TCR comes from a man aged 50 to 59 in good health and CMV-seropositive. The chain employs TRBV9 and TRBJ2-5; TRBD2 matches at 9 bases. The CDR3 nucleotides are TGTGCCAGCAGCCTGATGACTAGCGGACAAGAGACCCAGTACTTC. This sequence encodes CASSLMTSGQETQYF.